Listed below are T cell receptor beta chains from one sample, sequenced in a study of cytomegalovirus exposure and HLA in healthy donors. The protocol was immunoSEQ multiplex PCR, while the TCRdb copy is restricted to in-frame clones and leaves out a portion. The sample carries about 100,000 clones, over 65% recorded once. Source material: PBMCs. Receptor source: a middle-aged woman in good health and CMV-seronegative. The CDR3 runs from the conserved cysteine through the conserved F or W. The D gene is left open where the match is weak. Rows may omit the clone size; those that give it use once, few, many or a size class.

>.|TRBV6-5|15|TRBJ1-6|.
CASSYLDRPNSPLHF
TGTGCCAGCAGTTACCTTGACAGACCGAATTCACCCCTCCACTTT
>.|TRBV28|12|TRBJ2-1|.
CASSKRYNEQFF
TGTGCCAGCAGTAAGCGATACAATGAGCAGTTCTTC
>TRBD2|TRBV2|17|TRBJ2-2|.
CASRRTSGYTNTGELFF
TGTGCCAGCAGAAGGACTAGCGGCTACACGAACACCGGGGAGCTGTTTTTT
>TRBD1|TRBV7-6|18|TRBJ1-3|.
CASSLGGRTGTSGNTIYF
TGTGCCAGCAGCTTAGGGGGTCGGACAGGGACCTCTGGAAACACCATATATTTT
>TRBD2|TRBV6-5|14|TRBJ2-1|once
CASSYGGRANEQFF
TGTGCCAGCAGTTATGGGGGGAGGGCCAATGAGCAGTTCTTC
>.|TRBV28|14|TRBJ1-1|.
CASSSRWGRTEAFF
TGTGCCAGCAGTTCCCGATGGGGCCGCACTGAAGCTTTCTTT
>TRBD1|TRBV5-4|15|TRBJ1-1|.
CASSLGTGSVTEAFF
TGTGCCAGCAGCTTGGGGACAGGGAGCGTCACTGAAGCTTTCTTT
>.|TRBV9|14|TRBJ2-7|once
CASSSDTSSYEQYF
TGTGCCAGCAGCTCCGACACGAGCTCCTACGAGCAGTACTTC
>TRBD2|TRBV7-8|15|TRBJ2-5|.
CASSPGGAGGETQYF
TGTGCCAGCAGCCCCGGCGGAGCGGGAGGGGAGACCCAGTACTTC
>TRBD1|TRBV7-9|17|TRBJ1-4|.
CASSPGTGGEVNEKLFF
TGTGCCAGCAGCCCAGGGACAGGAGGAGAGGTTAATGAAAAACTGTTTTTT
>TRBD2|TRBV5-1|15|TRBJ2-7|.
CASSQPGLGGYEQYF
TGCGCCAGCAGCCAACCGGGACTAGGTGGCTACGAGCAGTACTTC
>TRBD1|TRBV15|13|TRBJ1-2|once
CATSTGTGYGYTF
TGTGCCACCAGCACCGGGACAGGGTATGGCTACACCTTC